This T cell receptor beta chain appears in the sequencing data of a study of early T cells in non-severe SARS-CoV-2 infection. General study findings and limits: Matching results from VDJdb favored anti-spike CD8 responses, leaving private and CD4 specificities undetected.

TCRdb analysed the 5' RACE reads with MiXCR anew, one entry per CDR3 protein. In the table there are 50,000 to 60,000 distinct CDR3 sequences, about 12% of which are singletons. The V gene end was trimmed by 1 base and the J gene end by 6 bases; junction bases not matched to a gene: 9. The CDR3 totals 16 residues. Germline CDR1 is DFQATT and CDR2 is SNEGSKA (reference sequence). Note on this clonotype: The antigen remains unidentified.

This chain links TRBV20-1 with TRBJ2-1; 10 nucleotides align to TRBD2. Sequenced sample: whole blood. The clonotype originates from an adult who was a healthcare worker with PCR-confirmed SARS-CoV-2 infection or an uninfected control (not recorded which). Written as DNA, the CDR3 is TGCAGTGCTAGAGTGAAGCGGGGGGGCCCGGGCAATGAGCAGTTCTTC. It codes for CSARVKRGGPGNEQFF.